This T cell receptor beta chain appears in the sequencing data of a study of shared T cell receptors in the human thymus. Clones were sequenced by immunoSEQ multiplex PCR, and TCRdb holds only the in-frame ones, with some missing. The data contain some 700,000 clones, 70% to 90% of them singletons. The CDR3 is made up of 14 amino acids. V shed 6 bases and J shed 6 bases, with 18 bases lying between them. Germline V gives CDR1 SQVTM, CDR2 ANQGSEA. These data also featured in a second study, about human thymus T cells. That work contributes: Donation came from healthy Finnish infants having corrective surgery for congenital heart defects. Thymic samples were excised during corrective heart operations. There appeared to be biased usage of V and J genes in thymic and blood repertoires. Related studies noted strongly shared thymic repertoires across unrelated people.

The J gene is TRBJ1-3, the V gene TRBV29-1; D gene unclear. The sample was thymocytes. The receptor's source is a girl under three years old with a congenital heart defect. CDR3 nucleotide sequence: TGCAGCGTCTCCCCTAGGTCGTCTCTAAACACCATATATTTT. Encoded protein: CSVSPRSSLNTIYF.